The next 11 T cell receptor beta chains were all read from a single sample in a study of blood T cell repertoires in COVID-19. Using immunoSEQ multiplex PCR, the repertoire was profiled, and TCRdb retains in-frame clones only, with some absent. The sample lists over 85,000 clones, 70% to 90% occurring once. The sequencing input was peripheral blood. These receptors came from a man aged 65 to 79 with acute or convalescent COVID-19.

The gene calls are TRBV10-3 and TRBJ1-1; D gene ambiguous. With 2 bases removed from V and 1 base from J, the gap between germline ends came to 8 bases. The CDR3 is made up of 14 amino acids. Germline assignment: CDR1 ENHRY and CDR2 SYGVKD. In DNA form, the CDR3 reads TGTGCCATCAGTGAGCCCTCAGGGAACACTGAAGCTTTCTTT. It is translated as CAISEPSGNTEAFF.

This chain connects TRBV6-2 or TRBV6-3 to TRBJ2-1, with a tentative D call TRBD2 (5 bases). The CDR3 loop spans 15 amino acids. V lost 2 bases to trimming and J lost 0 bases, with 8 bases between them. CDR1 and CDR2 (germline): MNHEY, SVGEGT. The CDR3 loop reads CASSYLGSSYNEQFF. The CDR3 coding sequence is TGTGCCAGCAGTTACCTTGGGAGCTCCTACAATGAGCAGTTCTTC.

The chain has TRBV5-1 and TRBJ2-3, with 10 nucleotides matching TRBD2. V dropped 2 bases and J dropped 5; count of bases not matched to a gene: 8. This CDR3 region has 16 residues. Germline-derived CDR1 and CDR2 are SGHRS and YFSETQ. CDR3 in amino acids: CASSLSWTSGLDTQYF. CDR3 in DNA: TGCGCCAGCAGCTTAAGCTGGACTAGCGGATTAGATACGCAGTATTTT.

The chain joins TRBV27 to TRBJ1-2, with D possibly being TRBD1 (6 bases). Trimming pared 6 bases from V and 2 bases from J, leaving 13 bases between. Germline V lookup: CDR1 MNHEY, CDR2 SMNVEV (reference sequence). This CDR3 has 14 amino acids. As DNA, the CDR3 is TGTGCCAGCAGCAGGACAGTCGGAAACTATGGCTACACCTTC. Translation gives CASSRTVGNYGYTF.

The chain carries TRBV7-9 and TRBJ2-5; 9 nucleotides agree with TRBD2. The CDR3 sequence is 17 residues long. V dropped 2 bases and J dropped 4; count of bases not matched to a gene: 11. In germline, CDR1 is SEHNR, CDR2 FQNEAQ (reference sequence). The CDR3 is CASSLPDGGGAAETQYF. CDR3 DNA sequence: TGTGCCAGCAGCTTACCGGATGGCGGGGGGGCCGCAGAGACCCAGTACTTC.

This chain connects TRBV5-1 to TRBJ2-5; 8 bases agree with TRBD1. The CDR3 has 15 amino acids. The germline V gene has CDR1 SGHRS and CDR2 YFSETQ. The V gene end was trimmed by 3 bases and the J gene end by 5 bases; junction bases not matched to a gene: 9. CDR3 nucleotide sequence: TGCGCCAGCAGCTCAAATGGACAGGGAGTGGAGACCCAGTACTTC. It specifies CASSSNGQGVETQYF.

The CDR3 is CASSEAGTGSTDTQYF. CDR3 sequence (DNA): TGTGCCAGCAGTGAAGCGGGGACAGGGTCCACAGATACGCAGTATTTT. The rearrangement links TRBV6-1 to TRBJ2-3, with 9 bases aligning to TRBD1. The V gene end was trimmed by 0 bases and the J gene end by 2 bases; junction bases not matched to a gene: 3. The CDR3 loop spans 16 amino acids. CDR1 is MNHNS, CDR2 SASEGT, per germline.

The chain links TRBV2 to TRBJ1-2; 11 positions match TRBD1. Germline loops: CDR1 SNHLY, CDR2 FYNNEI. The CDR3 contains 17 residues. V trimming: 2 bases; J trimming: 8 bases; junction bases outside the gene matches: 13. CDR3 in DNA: TGTGCCAGCAGTGAAAGGGGACCCGGACAGGGGGCGCGAGGCTACACCTTC. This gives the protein CASSERGPGQGARGYTF.

CDR3 residues: CASSLGGYGNTIYF. CDR3 DNA sequence: TGTGCCAGCAGCTTGGGAGGCTACGGAAACACCATATATTTT. This chain links TRBV5-5 with TRBJ1-3; D gene ambiguous. This CDR3 has 14 amino acids. CDR1 and CDR2 (germline): SGHKS, YYEKEE (reference sequence). The V gene lost 0 bases and the J gene lost 4 bases, with 8 bases spanning the gap.

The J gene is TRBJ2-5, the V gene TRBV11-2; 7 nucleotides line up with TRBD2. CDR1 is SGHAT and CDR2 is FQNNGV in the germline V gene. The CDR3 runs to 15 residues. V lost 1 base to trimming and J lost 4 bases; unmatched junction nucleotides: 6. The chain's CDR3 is CASSLALGGGETQYF. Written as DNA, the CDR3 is TGTGCCAGCAGCTTAGCCCTTGGCGGGGGAGAGACCCAGTACTTC.

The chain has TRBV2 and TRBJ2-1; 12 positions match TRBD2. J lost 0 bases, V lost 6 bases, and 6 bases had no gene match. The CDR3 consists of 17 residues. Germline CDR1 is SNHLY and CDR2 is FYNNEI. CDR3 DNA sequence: TGTGCCAGCAGGCTCCTAGCGGGGGGGCCCTCCTACAATGAGCAGTTCTTC. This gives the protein CASRLLAGGPSYNEQFF.